The clone carrying this T cell receptor beta chain was observed a handful of times. Its antigen remains unidentified. In TCRdb, the 5' RACE reads were re-called with MiXCR into one record per CDR3 protein. The repertoire holds about 100,000 distinct CDR3 sequences, roughly 19% seen once, with roughly 6% in the top ten. Trimming cost V 5 bases and J 3 bases, with 15 bases left between them. The CDR3 totals 15 residues. Germline CDR1 is SEHNR and CDR2 is FQNEAQ (reference sequence). The source of the sample is a study of T-cell memory formation after mild COVID-19. Study-wide results and caveats: The study detected some responding clones in pre-infection memory, suggesting cross-reactive memory joined. Chiefly within CM and EM were the contracting CD4+ clones; CD8+ ones were within EMRA. The SARS-CoV-2 specificity of second-wave clones reaching peak at day 37 remained unverified.

This chain joins TRBV7-9 and TRBJ2-3; D possibly uses TRBD1 or TRBD2 (6 bases each). Sequencing was done on a sample of PBMCs or a T cell subset sorted from them (not recorded which). This TCR was recovered from a man younger than 30 who had mild COVID-19 (a few samples of this study predate the infection). Cell type and time point are not known. The CDR3 bases are TGTGCCAGCAGCCGGAGGGGGAAGACGACAGATACGCAGTATTTT. Translation: CASSRRGKTTDTQYF.